This entry features one T cell receptor beta chain sequence. Its target is unknown. V was shortened by 7 bases and J by 1 base, with 13 bases between the two germline ends. Germline V gene sequence: CDR1 LNHDA, CDR2 SQIVND (reference sequence). The CDR3 contains 15 residues. The data are from a study of PD-1 blockade in classical Hodgkin lymphoma. Clones were read by immunoSEQ multiplex PCR, and TCRdb kept only the in-frame ones, dropping some. Of 39,000 or so clones listed, 86% are singletons. All the patients suffered relapse after autologous stem cell transplantation, and brentuximab vedotin exposure differed. Complete response, partial response or progressive disease was each patient's best response. General study findings and limits: It was among complete responders that baseline diversity resembled that of newly diagnosed patients. Newly diagnosed patients were reported to start with lower TCR diversity than healthy donors.

The V and J genes are TRBV19 and TRBJ2-2, with D perhaps TRBD1 (6 bases). Sequences were derived from peripheral blood mononuclear cells (PBMCs), sampled before the second cycle of nivolumab. This receptor was obtained from a human donor with classical Hodgkin lymphoma. This CDR3 is CASTRSTGNTGELFF. DNA of the CDR3: TGTGCCAGTACCCGATCGACAGGGAACACCGGGGAGCTGTTTTTT.